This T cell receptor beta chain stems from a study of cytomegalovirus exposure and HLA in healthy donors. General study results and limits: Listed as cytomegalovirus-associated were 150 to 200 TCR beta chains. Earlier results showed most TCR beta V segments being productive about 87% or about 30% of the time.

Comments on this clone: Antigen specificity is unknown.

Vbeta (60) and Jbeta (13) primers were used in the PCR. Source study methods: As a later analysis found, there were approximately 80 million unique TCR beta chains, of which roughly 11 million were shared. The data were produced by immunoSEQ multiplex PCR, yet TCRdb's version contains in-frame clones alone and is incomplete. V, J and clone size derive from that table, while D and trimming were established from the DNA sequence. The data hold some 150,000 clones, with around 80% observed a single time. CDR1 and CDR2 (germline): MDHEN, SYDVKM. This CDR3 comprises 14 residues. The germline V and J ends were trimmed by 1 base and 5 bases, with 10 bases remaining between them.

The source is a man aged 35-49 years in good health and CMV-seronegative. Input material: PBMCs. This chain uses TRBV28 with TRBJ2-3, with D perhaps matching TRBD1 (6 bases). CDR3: CASSLSGAQDTQYF. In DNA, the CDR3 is TGTGCCAGCAGTTTATCAGGGGCCCAAGATACGCAGTATTTT.